The T cell receptor beta chain described here comes from a study of blood T cells in healthy people across ages. Together with a sample-barcoded 5' primer, a J-beta primer mix was included in a second PCR lasting about 6 to 11 cycles. Each CDR3 protein gets one entry after TCRdb re-called the 5' RACE reads with MiXCR. The sample contains 1.5 million or so distinct CDR3 sequences, roughly 43% of which appear only once. Turning to this clonotype: Its antigen is currently unknown.

General study findings and limits: Donor CMV infection status was unknown, possibly confounding age-related changes in expanded clonotypes.

Trimming cost V 3 bases and J 1 base; bases outside gene matches: 5. CDR3 length equals 15 residues. CDR1 SGDLS and CDR2 YYNGEE come from the germline V gene. The specimen sequenced was blood. This chain uses TRBV9 with TRBJ2-3, with 7 bases aligning to TRBD2. This sequence originates from a woman in her late teens or twenties in good health. CDR3 bases: TGTGCCAGCAGCGCCAGGGCGGGAGGCACAGATACGCAGTATTTT. Its protein is CASSARAGGTDTQYF.